A selection of T cell receptor beta chains follows, all from one sample in a study of shared clonotypes between healthy human individuals. TCRdb's table, derived via immunoSEQ multiplex PCR, lists solely in-frame clones and lacks some. The table includes 550,000 to 700,000 clones, around 73% detected once. The sample taken for sequencing was memory CD4+ T cells sorted from blood. All receptors derive from a woman younger than 45 in good health. Both conserved end residues are part of each CDR3. The order of the fields is J gene, V gene, D gene, clone size, CDR3 protein, CDR3 DNA. A D gene is named only where the DNA matches it firmly. Clone size, where shown, is once, few, many, or a class for clones that have expanded.

J: TRBJ1-3
V: TRBV2
D: -
size: many
CDR3: CASSGGGHRDGNTIYF
DNA: TGTGCCAGCAGTGGGGGCGGGCACCGGGATGGAAACACCATATATTTT

J: TRBJ1-2
V: TRBV29-1
D: -
size: -
CDR3: CSVEAYGYTF
DNA: TGCAGCGTGGAGGCTTATGGCTACACCTTC

J: TRBJ2-7
V: TRBV28
D: TRBD1
size: -
CDR3: CASSKAGGTYEQYF
DNA: TGTGCCAGCAGTAAGGCAGGGGGTACCTACGAGCAGTACTTC

J: TRBJ2-5
V: TRBV19
D: -
size: -
CDR3: CASSIPEGETQYF
DNA: TGTGCCAGTAGTATTCCGGAGGGAGAGACCCAGTACTTC

J: TRBJ2-3
V: TRBV27
D: -
size: -
CDR3: CASIVPVWGYFTDTQYF
DNA: TGTGCCAGCATCGTGCCCGTTTGGGGCTACTTCACAGATACGCAGTATTTT

J: TRBJ2-2
V: TRBV9
D: -
size: -
CDR3: CASSARGTGELFF
DNA: TGTGCCAGCAGCGCCCGTGGGACCGGGGAGCTGTTTTTT

J: TRBJ1-1
V: TRBV7-3
D: -
size: few
CDR3: CASSRGVNTEAFF
DNA: TGTGCCAGCAGCAGGGGGGTAAATACTGAAGCTTTCTTT

J: TRBJ2-4
V: TRBV28
D: -
size: -
CDR3: CASSIPAQGTKNIQYF
DNA: TGTGCCAGCAGTATACCGGCCCAGGGGACCAAAAACATTCAGTACTTC

J: TRBJ2-1
V: TRBV9
D: TRBD2
size: -
CDR3: CASSVGVAGAPYNEQFF
DNA: TGTGCCAGCAGCGTAGGGGTAGCGGGAGCCCCCTACAATGAGCAGTTCTTC

J: TRBJ2-3
V: TRBV6-5
D: -
size: -
CDR3: CASSYGRSATDTQYF
DNA: TGTGCCAGCAGTTACGGGAGATCCGCAACAGATACGCAGTATTTT

J: TRBJ2-1
V: TRBV27
D: TRBD1
size: -
CDR3: CASSFPGTGIGHEQFF
DNA: TGTGCCAGCAGTTTTCCCGGGACAGGGATAGGGCATGAGCAGTTCTTC

J: TRBJ1-4
V: TRBV10-3
D: -
size: many
CDR3: CAISAFKGGSEKLFF
DNA: TGTGCCATCAGTGCCTTTAAGGGGGGTAGTGAAAAACTGTTTTTT

J: TRBJ2-7
V: TRBV28
D: TRBD2
size: few
CDR3: CASSFVSVARWGGRLSYEQYF
DNA: TGTGCCAGCAGTTTTGTATCGGTGGCCCGGTGGGGGGGGAGGCTGTCCTACGAGCAGTACTTC

J: TRBJ1-4
V: TRBV6-6
D: -
size: -
CDR3: CASSRDPTNEKLFF
DNA: TGTGCCAGCAGTAGGGACCCAACTAATGAAAAACTGTTTTTT

J: TRBJ1-1
V: TRBV28
D: -
size: -
CDR3: CASSGYVQSATEAFF
DNA: TGTGCCAGCAGCGGCTATGTACAGAGTGCAACTGAAGCTTTCTTT

J: TRBJ2-3
V: TRBV29-1
D: -
size: -
CDR3: CSVERAAADTQYF
DNA: TGCAGCGTTGAACGGGCCGCCGCGGATACGCAGTATTTT

J: TRBJ2-7
V: TRBV14
D: -
size: -
CDR3: CASSQVTNEQYF
DNA: TGTGCCAGCAGCCAAGTTACGAACGAGCAGTACTTC

J: TRBJ1-1
V: TRBV27
D: TRBD1
size: -
CDR3: CASTRWGTGNTEAFF
DNA: TGTGCCAGCACGCGGTGGGGGACAGGGAACACTGAAGCTTTCTTT

J: TRBJ1-1
V: TRBV19
D: -
size: -
CDR3: CASSAPGVNTEAFF
DNA: TGTGCCAGTAGTGCCCCAGGTGTTAACACTGAAGCTTTCTTT

J: TRBJ2-1
V: TRBV5-1
D: TRBD1
size: once
CDR3: CASSLRQGGGDEQFF
DNA: TGCGCCAGCAGCTTGAGACAGGGTGGTGGCGATGAGCAGTTCTTC

J: TRBJ2-2
V: TRBV5-1
D: -
size: -
CDR3: CASNGFEDGELFF
DNA: TGCGCCAGCAATGGATTTGAAGACGGGGAGCTGTTTTTT

J: TRBJ2-7
V: TRBV6-5
D: TRBD2
size: -
CDR3: CASSYSGLAGYEQYF
DNA: TGTGCCAGCAGTTACTCTGGACTAGCGGGATACGAGCAGTACTTC

J: TRBJ2-1
V: TRBV7-6
D: TRBD2
size: -
CDR3: CATSGTSGYNEQFF
DNA: TGTGCCACCTCCGGGACTAGCGGCTACAATGAGCAGTTCTTC

J: TRBJ2-3
V: TRBV15
D: -
size: -
CDR3: CATSRDTRTDTQYF
DNA: TGTGCCACCAGCAGAGATACGCGGACAGATACGCAGTATTTT